This is a list of T cell receptor beta chains from one sample in a study of read filtering for tumor transcriptome and immune sequencing. A single record per CDR3 protein comes from TCRdb applying MiXCR to the reads. The repertoire holds 20,000 to 30,000 distinct CDR3 sequences, with about 20% as singletons. Input material: a population of CD138-negative cells sorted from bone marrow. The receptors were gathered from a donor aged 40 or over with multiple myeloma. Both conserved end residues are part of each CDR3. A D gene is named only where the DNA matches it firmly. A clone size is listed for some rows: how often the clone was seen (once, few, many), or a class if it is expanded.

J,D,V,length,size,CDR3,DNA
TRBJ2-5,NA,TRBV29-1,15,NA,CSVEVNRRGEETQYF,TGCAGCGTTGAAGTCAATAGGCGGGGTGAGGAGACCCAGTACTTC
TRBJ2-2,TRBD2,TRBV7-3,16,NA,CASSSPGGRNTGELFF,TGTGCCAGCAGCTCACCGGGAGGGCGGAACACCGGGGAGCTGTTTTTT
TRBJ2-1,NA,TRBV7-9,14,many,CASSFSLQYNEQFF,TGTGCCAGCAGCTTTTCGCTCCAATACAATGAGCAGTTCTTC
TRBJ2-6,NA,TRBV28,14,once,CASSFYTGPNVLTF,TGTGCCAGCAGTTTCTATACCGGGCCCAACGTCCTGACTTTC
TRBJ2-1,NA,TRBV7-7,14,NA,CASSLGLARNGQFF,TGTGCTAGCAGCCTAGGCCTAGCGCGGAATGGGCAGTTCTTC
TRBJ2-7,TRBD1,TRBV5-1,14,many,CASSLGQGRNEQYF,TGCGCCAGCAGCTTAGGACAGGGTCGAAACGAGCAGTACTTC
TRBJ2-1,TRBD2,TRBV9,15,NA,CASSIGGLAGNEQFF,TGTGCCAGCAGCATAGGGGGACTAGCGGGTAACGAGCAGTTCTTC
TRBJ2-1,NA,TRBV20-1,12,many,CSASLSGNEQFF,TGCAGTGCTAGCCTTTCAGGCAATGAGCAGTTCTTC
TRBJ2-7,TRBD1,TRBV5-1,15,many,CASSPRPDRAYEQYF,TGCGCCAGCAGCCCCCGCCCGGACAGGGCCTACGAGCAGTACTTC
TRBJ2-2,NA,TRBV20-1,14,many,CSAPGRTHTGELFF,TGCAGTGCCCCCGGCCGTACGCACACCGGGGAGCTGTTTTTT